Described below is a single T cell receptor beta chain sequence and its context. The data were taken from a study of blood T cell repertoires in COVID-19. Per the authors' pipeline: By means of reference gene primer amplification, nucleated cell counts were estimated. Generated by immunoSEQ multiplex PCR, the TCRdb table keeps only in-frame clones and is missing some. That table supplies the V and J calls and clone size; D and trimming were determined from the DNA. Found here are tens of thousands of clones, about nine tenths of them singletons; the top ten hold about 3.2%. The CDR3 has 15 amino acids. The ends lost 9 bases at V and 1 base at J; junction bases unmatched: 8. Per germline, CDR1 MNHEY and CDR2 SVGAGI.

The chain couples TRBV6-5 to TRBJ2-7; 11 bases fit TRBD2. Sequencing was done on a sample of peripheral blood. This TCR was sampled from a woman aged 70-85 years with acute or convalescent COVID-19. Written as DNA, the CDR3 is TGTGCCAGAGGTAGCGGGGGGGCGAGATCCTACGAGCAGTACGTC. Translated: CARGSGGARSYEQYV.